Sequencing of this T cell receptor beta chain was carried out in a study of T cells in Graves' hyperthyroidism and ophthalmopathy. Whole-study findings and limits: Patients with ophthalmopathy were separated from those with stable hyperthyroidism by a 13 V-J model.

The TCR beta CDR3 regions underwent amplification using RNA transcripts as the source. An initial round of RT-PCR targeting the TCR CDR3 relied on the HTBI primer set. TCRdb reprocessed the multiplex PCR reads with MiXCR, giving one entry per CDR3 protein. Of about 300,000 distinct CDR3 sequences listed, roughly a fifth were seen once; the top ten hold about 40%. After removal of 6 bases from V and 5 bases from J, the junction contained 10 bases not matched to a gene. CDR1 and CDR2 (germline): MNHNS, SASEGT. This CDR3 region has 16 residues. This clonotype was found many times. Its antigen is as yet unknown.

V gene TRBV6-1 combines with J gene TRBJ1-6, with 7 nucleotides matching TRBD1. The source of this sequence is a man aged 50 to 59 with Graves' ophthalmopathy. Source material: blood. CDR3 coding DNA: TGTGCCAGCAGGCCCCCCGGGACAGAGAATAATTCACCCCTCCACTTT. Amino acids: CASRPPGTENNSPLHF.